The rows below give T cell receptor beta chains drawn from one sample of a study of cytomegalovirus exposure and HLA in healthy donors. TCRdb keeps only in-frame clones here, not all; method: immunoSEQ multiplex PCR. The table includes around 200,000 clones, around 81% detected once. The sample consisted of PBMCs. The receptor set was obtained from a woman in her thirties in good health and CMV-seropositive. Both conserved end residues are part of each CDR3. D genes are given only for firm matches. Rows give clone size only sometimes, using once, few, many, or a class for an expanded clone.

d_gene: TRBD1; v_gene: TRBV5-1; abundance: NA; j_gene: TRBJ2-7; CDR3aa: CASSYRDSDKRKGYEQYF; CDR3nt: TGCGCCAGCAGCTACCGGGACAGTGATAAACGTAAGGGCTACGAGCAGTACTTC
d_gene: TRBD1; v_gene: TRBV19; abundance: NA; j_gene: TRBJ1-1; CDR3aa: CASIDRGPVGNTEAFF; CDR3nt: TGTGCCAGTATAGACAGGGGGCCGGTCGGGAACACTGAAGCTTTCTTT
d_gene: NA; v_gene: TRBV10-2; abundance: NA; j_gene: TRBJ1-2; CDR3aa: CASSEQGNYGYTF; CDR3nt: TGCGCCAGCAGTGAACAGGGAAACTATGGCTACACCTTC
d_gene: TRBD1; v_gene: TRBV30; abundance: NA; j_gene: TRBJ1-1; CDR3aa: CAGQGKNTEAFF; CDR3nt: TGTGCCGGACAGGGGAAGAACACTGAAGCTTTCTTT
d_gene: NA; v_gene: TRBV4-1; abundance: NA; j_gene: TRBJ2-3; CDR3aa: CASSRLGTDTQYF; CDR3nt: TGCGCCAGCAGCCGATTAGGCACAGATACGCAGTATTTT
d_gene: NA; v_gene: TRBV30; abundance: once; j_gene: TRBJ1-1; CDR3aa: CAWSGQPNTEAFF; CDR3nt: TGTGCCTGGAGTGGGCAACCGAACACTGAAGCTTTCTTT
d_gene: TRBD1; v_gene: TRBV5-6; abundance: NA; j_gene: TRBJ2-5; CDR3aa: CASSRTGVGETQYF; CDR3nt: TGTGCCAGCAGTCGGACAGGGGTGGGAGAGACCCAGTACTTC
d_gene: NA; v_gene: TRBV25-1; abundance: NA; j_gene: TRBJ2-3; CDR3aa: CASSDRVGTDTQYF; CDR3nt: TGTGCCAGCAGTGACAGGGTGGGCACAGATACGCAGTATTTT
d_gene: TRBD2; v_gene: TRBV9; abundance: NA; j_gene: TRBJ2-1; CDR3aa: CASSRTSGSGNEQFF; CDR3nt: TGTGCCAGCAGCAGGACTAGCGGGAGCGGTAATGAGCAGTTCTTC
d_gene: NA; v_gene: TRBV30; abundance: NA; j_gene: TRBJ1-3; CDR3aa: CAWSFGGFGNTIYF; CDR3nt: TGTGCCTGGAGTTTCGGCGGGTTCGGAAACACCATATATTTT
d_gene: NA; v_gene: TRBV28; abundance: few; j_gene: TRBJ1-4; CDR3aa: CASNIGAGAEKLFF; CDR3nt: TGTGCCAGCAATATTGGGGCAGGGGCTGAAAAACTGTTTTTT
d_gene: TRBD1; v_gene: TRBV29-1; abundance: few; j_gene: TRBJ2-3; CDR3aa: CSASPGGYSTDTQYF; CDR3nt: TGCAGCGCCTCCCCAGGGGGTTATAGCACAGATACGCAGTATTTT
d_gene: NA; v_gene: TRBV30; abundance: NA; j_gene: TRBJ1-2; CDR3aa: CAWSQWRVHNYGYTF; CDR3nt: TGTGCCTGGAGCCAGTGGAGGGTGCATAACTATGGCTACACCTTC
d_gene: NA; v_gene: TRBV7-9; abundance: NA; j_gene: TRBJ2-1; CDR3aa: CASSPLRDEQFF; CDR3nt: TGTGCCAGCAGCCCCCTGCGGGATGAGCAGTTCTTC
d_gene: NA; v_gene: TRBV19; abundance: NA; j_gene: TRBJ1-3; CDR3aa: CASSPGLLLGNTIYF; CDR3nt: TGTGCCAGTAGTCCGGGACTCCTATTAGGAAACACCATATATTTT
d_gene: NA; v_gene: TRBV30; abundance: NA; j_gene: TRBJ1-2; CDR3aa: CAWTEGHPYGYTF; CDR3nt: TGTGCCTGGACCGAAGGACACCCCTATGGCTACACCTTC
d_gene: NA; v_gene: TRBV6-5; abundance: NA; j_gene: TRBJ1-1; CDR3aa: CASSYYTGNTEAFF; CDR3nt: TGTGCCAGCAGTTACTACACAGGGAACACTGAAGCTTTCTTT
d_gene: NA; v_gene: TRBV9; abundance: NA; j_gene: TRBJ2-2; CDR3aa: CASSVGQYTGELFF; CDR3nt: TGTGCCAGCAGCGTAGGACAGTACACCGGGGAGCTGTTTTTT
d_gene: TRBD1; v_gene: TRBV2; abundance: few; j_gene: TRBJ1-1; CDR3aa: CASIDRVNTEAFF; CDR3nt: TGTGCCAGTATAGACAGGGTGAACACTGAAGCTTTCTTT
d_gene: TRBD1; v_gene: TRBV7-2; abundance: once; j_gene: TRBJ2-2; CDR3aa: CASSRRQGPGTGELFF; CDR3nt: TGTGCCAGCAGCCGGAGACAGGGGCCGGGGACCGGGGAGCTGTTTTTT
d_gene: NA; v_gene: TRBV18; abundance: NA; j_gene: TRBJ2-2; CDR3aa: CASSGDTGELFF; CDR3nt: TGTGCCAGCTCCGGGGACACCGGGGAGCTGTTTTTT
d_gene: TRBD1; v_gene: TRBV9; abundance: NA; j_gene: TRBJ2-2; CDR3aa: CASSVGQGRPNTGELFF; CDR3nt: TGTGCCAGCAGCGTCGGACAGGGGCGACCCAACACCGGGGAGCTGTTTTTT
d_gene: TRBD1; v_gene: TRBV5-4; abundance: NA; j_gene: TRBJ2-1; CDR3aa: CASSSSRDSSYNEQFF; CDR3nt: TGTGCCAGCAGCTCATCCCGGGACAGCTCCTACAATGAGCAGTTCTTC
d_gene: NA; v_gene: TRBV27; abundance: NA; j_gene: TRBJ1-5; CDR3aa: CASSFTGFQPQHF; CDR3nt: TGTGCCAGCAGTTTTACAGGGTTTCAGCCCCAGCATTTT
d_gene: NA; v_gene: TRBV6-5; abundance: NA; j_gene: TRBJ2-2; CDR3aa: CASSYETVYTGELFF; CDR3nt: TGTGCCAGCAGTTACGAAACGGTTTACACCGGGGAGCTGTTTTTT
d_gene: TRBD1; v_gene: TRBV2; abundance: NA; j_gene: TRBJ2-7; CDR3aa: CASSEQGIPIPYEQYF; CDR3nt: TGTGCCAGCAGCGAACAGGGGATCCCGATTCCCTACGAGCAGTACTTC
d_gene: NA; v_gene: TRBV6-6; abundance: NA; j_gene: TRBJ2-3; CDR3aa: CASSYSRGLGTDTQYF; CDR3nt: TGTGCCAGCAGTTACTCCAGGGGTCTTGGCACAGATACGCAGTATTTT
d_gene: NA; v_gene: TRBV7-8; abundance: once; j_gene: TRBJ1-4; CDR3aa: CASRPSSGYEKLFF; CDR3nt: TGTGCCAGCAGACCTAGCTCGGGGTATGAAAAACTGTTTTTT
d_gene: TRBD1; v_gene: TRBV27; abundance: few; j_gene: TRBJ2-7; CDR3aa: CASSLRQGRSYEQYF; CDR3nt: TGTGCCAGCAGTCTCCGACAGGGGAGATCCTACGAGCAGTACTTC
d_gene: NA; v_gene: TRBV4-3; abundance: NA; j_gene: TRBJ2-3; CDR3aa: CASSQDGRTDTQYF; CDR3nt: TGCGCCAGCAGCCAAGATGGGAGAACAGATACGCAGTATTTT
d_gene: NA; v_gene: TRBV6-5; abundance: NA; j_gene: TRBJ1-2; CDR3aa: CAAQGQNYGYTF; CDR3nt: TGTGCCGCCCAGGGGCAAAACTATGGCTACACCTTC
d_gene: NA; v_gene: TRBV29-1; abundance: NA; j_gene: TRBJ2-4; CDR3aa: CSVDWGRGGNIQYF; CDR3nt: TGCAGCGTTGATTGGGGGAGAGGGGGAAACATTCAGTACTTC
d_gene: TRBD1; v_gene: TRBV28; abundance: NA; j_gene: TRBJ2-7; CDR3aa: CATTNRQGRGEQYF; CDR3nt: TGTGCCACGACAAATAGACAGGGTCGCGGCGAGCAGTACTTC
d_gene: TRBD1; v_gene: TRBV5-4; abundance: NA; j_gene: TRBJ2-1; CDR3aa: CASSAGQVVNEQFF; CDR3nt: TGTGCCAGCAGCGCGGGACAGGTGGTCAATGAGCAGTTCTTC
d_gene: TRBD1; v_gene: TRBV5-1; abundance: NA; j_gene: TRBJ1-2; CDR3aa: CASSSGQNYGYTF; CDR3nt: TGCGCCAGCAGCTCGGGACAGAACTATGGCTACACCTTC